Listed here are 29 T cell receptor beta chains from one sample, sequenced in a study of blood T cell repertoires in COVID-19. Sequencing used immunoSEQ multiplex PCR; TCRdb keeps in-frame clones, though not all of them. The table has about 190,000 clones, under 80% seen once. Sample: peripheral blood. The receptors originated from a man aged 45-60 years who had recovered from COVID-19.

A note on this clone: This may stem from a read error, because a much larger clone lies one nucleotide away. This chain uses TRBV5-4 with TRBJ2-1, with 11 bases lining up with TRBD2. The germline V gene has CDR1 SGHNT and CDR2 YYREEE (reference sequence). The CDR3 spans 14 residues. The junction had 2 bases not matched to a gene; V was cut back by 4 bases and J by 5 bases. CDR3 sequence reads: CASSQTSGDNEQFF. For the CDR3, the DNA is TGTGCCAGCAGCCAGACTAGCGGGGACAATGAGCAGTTCTTC.

This clone came up a few times. J is TRBJ2-1 and V is TRBV12-5; D is perhaps TRBD1 (6 bases). CDR1 is LGHNT, CDR2 FRNRAP, per germline. The germline V and J ends were trimmed by 5 bases and 10 bases, with 15 bases remaining between them. This CDR3 has 13 residues. The DNA of the CDR3 is TGTGCTAGTGGTATGAACCAAAGGGGGGAGCAGTTCTTC. Protein: CASGMNQRGEQFF.

V usage is TRBV7-9 and J usage is TRBJ2-7; 7 positions agree with TRBD1. This CDR3 contains 19 residues. Germline CDR1 reads SEHNR; CDR2 reads FQNEAQ (reference sequence). With 2 bases clipped from V and 1 base from J, the junction kept 17 bases outside the gene matches. The CDR3 protein is CASSLNRGTTLADSYEQYF. In DNA, the CDR3 is TGTGCCAGCAGCTTAAACAGGGGAACAACTCTAGCCGATTCCTACGAGCAGTACTTC.

The sample holds one count of this clone. The chain carries TRBV5-1 and TRBJ2-6; TRBD1 matches 7 bases. Germline CDR1 SGHRS, CDR2 YFSETQ. J gave up 2 bases and V 1 base, and 3 bases lay outside the gene matches. The CDR3 runs 16 residues. In nucleotides, the CDR3 is TGCGCCAGCAGCTTGCAGACAGGGACTGGGGCCAACGTCCTGACTTTC. Its translation is CASSLQTGTGANVLTF.

The chain's CDR3 is CASSPNQGYTGELFF. CDR3 nucleotides: TGTGCCAGCAGCCCAAATCAGGGGTACACCGGGGAGCTGTTTTTT. V usage is TRBV7-3 and J usage is TRBJ2-2; D possibly corresponds to TRBD1 (6 bases). With 5 bases removed from V and 3 bases from J, the gap between germline ends came to 13 bases. CDR1 and CDR2 (germline): SGHTA, FQGTGA. The CDR3 has 15 residues.

CDR3 nucleotide sequence: TGTGCCACCAGCATCAGACAGGTCCTGTTTTTT. This translates into CATSIRQVLFF. V and J are TRBV15 and TRBJ1-4; possibly TRBD1 for D (6 bases). Trimming removed 4 bases from V and 14 bases from J, with 11 bases in between. Per germline, CDR1 LNHNV and CDR2 YYDKDF (reference sequence). The CDR3 is made up of 11 amino acids.

The rearrangement links TRBV6-4 to TRBJ2-1; a possible D gene is TRBD2 (5 bases). This CDR3 spans 15 amino acids. Per the germline V gene, CDR1 is MRHNA and CDR2 is SNTAGT. V dropped 7 bases and J dropped 7 bases, with 20 bases sitting between them. The CDR3 protein is CASTTLREGLNEQFF. CDR3 sequence (DNA): TGTGCCAGCACCACACTACGTGAGGGCCTAAATGAGCAGTTCTTC.

This clone was counted a single time. V is TRBV19 and J is TRBJ2-1, with 12 bases lining up with TRBD1. V dropped 5 bases and J dropped 10; count of bases not matched to a gene: 15. This CDR3 spans 17 amino acids. Looked up from germline, CDR1 is LNHDA and CDR2 is SQIVND (reference sequence). For the CDR3, the DNA is TGTGCCAGTAGTGTGCTGACCGGGACAGGGGGCTTTGACGAGCAGTTCTTC. It yields the protein CASSVLTGTGGFDEQFF.

This clone was seen a few times. This rearrangement joins TRBV29-1 to TRBJ1-4; D not resolved. The CDR3 sequence is 11 residues long. The V and J ends lost 7 bases and 5 bases respectively, with 8 bases between them. Germline V lookup: CDR1 SQVTM, CDR2 ANQGSEA. In DNA, the CDR3 is TGCAGCGGGGCAGCAAATGAAAAACTGTTTTTT. It encodes CSGAANEKLFF.

This chain uses TRBV10-3 with TRBJ2-2; D is uncertain. Germline assignment: CDR1 ENHRY and CDR2 SYGVKD. The CDR3 length is 15 residues. V lost 4 bases and J 1 base, leaving 10 bases between the germline ends. This CDR3 reads CAISGRFRNTGELFF. CDR3 DNA: TGTGCCATCAGTGGCCGGTTCCGGAACACCGGGGAGCTGTTTTTT.

This chain links TRBV30 with TRBJ1-3; 7 nucleotides match TRBD1. J gave up 2 bases and V 5 bases, and 3 bases lay outside the gene matches. The CDR3 totals 13 residues. Germline values: CDR1 GTSNPN, CDR2 SVGIG (reference sequence). The CDR3 DNA reads as TGTGCCTGGGGAACAGGGGCTGGAAACACCATATATTTT. Translated: CAWGTGAGNTIYF. Full variable domain (missing parts from reference TRBV30 and TRBJ1-3): SQTIHQWPATLVQPVGSPLSLECTVEGTSNPNLYWYRQAAGRGLQLLFYSVGIGQISSEVPQNLSASRPQDRQFILSSKKLLLSDSGFYLCAWGTGAGNTIYFGEGSWLTVV.

J is TRBJ2-2 and V is TRBV14; tentatively, D is TRBD2 (6 bases). Trimming removed 4 bases at V and 4 bases at J, with 13 bases between. The CDR3 totals 15 residues. Germline V gene sequence: CDR1 SGHDN, CDR2 FVKESK. The CDR3 loop is CASSPQLAITGELFF. Written as DNA, the CDR3 is TGTGCCAGCAGCCCTCAACTAGCAATCACCGGGGAGCTGTTTTTT.

This chain connects TRBV19 to TRBJ1-1; D remains unclear. Germline CDR1 LNHDA, CDR2 SQIVND (reference sequence). V lost 6 bases, J lost 1 base, and 21 bases lay in between. The CDR3 contains 17 residues. This chain's CDR3 is CASSTTTSYSGNTEAFF. As DNA, the CDR3 is TGTGCCAGTAGCACAACAACCTCTTACTCAGGGAACACTGAAGCTTTCTTT.

The chain joins TRBV5-1 to TRBJ1-4; TRBD1 might be the D (6 bases). This CDR3 comprises 15 residues. The V gene's germline CDR1 is SGHRS and CDR2 YFSETQ. V lost 4 bases and J lost 5, with 15 bases in between. CDR3 sequence reads: CASSVLGGPNEKLFF. The CDR3 nucleotides read TGCGCCAGCAGCGTTCTAGGGGGACCGAATGAAAAACTGTTTTTT.

The chain is built from TRBV5-6 and TRBJ2-7; 7 bases map to TRBD2. Germline assignment: CDR1 SGHDT and CDR2 YYEEEE. This CDR3 spans 14 amino acids. Trimming removed 2 bases from V and 0 bases from J; junction bases left unmatched: 2. In nucleotides, the CDR3 is TGTGCCAGCAGCTTCCCTAGCGGCTCCTACGAGCAGTACTTC. As protein: CASSFPSGSYEQYF.

This clone occurred once. This chain links TRBV4-2 with TRBJ2-2; 7 nucleotides agree with TRBD2. Germline assignment: CDR1 LGHNA and CDR2 YNFKEQ. The V and J ends lost 4 bases and 2 bases, in that order; junction bases with no gene match: 10. This CDR3 is 17 amino acids long. The CDR3 coding sequence is TGTGCCAGCAGCCCACGATTTGGGACTACCAACACCGGGGAGCTGTTTTTT. This encodes CASSPRFGTTNTGELFF.

The chain links TRBV6-1 to TRBJ1-5, with unresolved D. Between the trimmed V and J ends, which lost 3 bases and 0 bases, there was a span of 9 bases. The germline V gene encodes CDR1 MNHNS and CDR2 SASEGT. The CDR3 consists of 15 residues. CDR3 protein: CASSDIDNSNQPQHF. The CDR3 DNA reads TGTGCCAGCAGTGACATAGACAATAGCAATCAGCCCCAGCATTTT.

The CDR3 DNA is TGCGCCAGCAAGGGGCAGGGTCGGGTCAACTATGGCTACACCTTC. It specifies CASKGQGRVNYGYTF. This chain links TRBV5-1 with TRBJ1-2, with a possible D match to TRBD1 (5 bases). Germline assignment: CDR1 SGHRS and CDR2 YFSETQ. The CDR3 totals 15 residues. The V end lost 6 bases, the J end lost 2 bases, and 17 bases lay between the germline ends. Looking up the rest from reference TRBV5-1 and TRBJ1-2 gives the full variable domain: KAGVTQTPRYLIKTRGQQVTLSCSPISGHRSVSWYQQTPGQGLQFLFEYFSETQRNKGNFPGRFSGRQFSNSRSEMNVSTLELGDSALYLCASKGQGRVNYGYTFGSGTRLTVV.

The chain couples TRBV27 to TRBJ2-1, with 8 nucleotides matching TRBD2. V lost 5 bases to trimming and J lost 14 bases; unmatched junction nucleotides: 17. The V gene's germline CDR1 is MNHEY and CDR2 SMNVEV (reference sequence). The CDR3 has 15 amino acids. Here the CDR3 reads CASSERLARISREFF. For the CDR3, the DNA is TGTGCCAGCAGTGAAAGACTAGCGCGAATTTCCCGGGAGTTCTTC.

This clone came up once. CDR3 DNA sequence: TGTGCCAGCAGTTACCGAGGCCCGGGCACCGGGGAGCTGTTTTTT. Its translation is CASSYRGPGTGELFF. V is TRBV6-5 and J is TRBJ2-2; D unresolved. The CDR3 consists of 15 residues. The V gene lost 2 bases and the J gene lost 4 bases, with 11 bases spanning the gap. From germline, CDR1 is MNHEY and CDR2 SVGAGI.

The rearrangement links TRBV7-9 to TRBJ1-1, with 12 bases that match TRBD1. CDR1 is SEHNR and CDR2 is FQNEAQ in the germline V gene (reference sequence). The J segment lost 5 bases and the V segment lost 3 bases, leaving 10 bases of the junction unmatched. CDR3 size: 17 residues. The CDR3 loop is CASSFPRDRGPETEAFF. CDR3 DNA: TGTGCCAGCAGCTTCCCCCGGGACAGGGGGCCTGAGACTGAAGCTTTCTTT.

The CDR3 sequence: CASSERLAGVSGELFF. In DNA form, the CDR3 reads TGTGCCAGCAGTGAACGGCTAGCGGGAGTTAGCGGGGAGCTGTTTTTT. The chain is built from TRBV6-1 and TRBJ2-2; 10 bases line up with TRBD2. CDR3 length: 16 residues. The V gene's germline CDR1 is MNHNS and CDR2 SASEGT. With V trimmed by 2 bases and J by 7 bases, 7 bases remained unmatched.

This clone is a singleton in its sample. CDR3 sequence reads: CASSQTSEQETQYF. DNA for the CDR3: TGTGCCAGCAGTCAGACTAGCGAACAAGAGACCCAGTACTTC. The chain links TRBV25-1 to TRBJ2-5; TRBD2 matches 8 bases. The CDR3 runs to 14 residues. V lost 5 bases and J lost 2; bases outside the gene matches: 4. Looked up from germline, CDR1 is MGHDK and CDR2 is SYGVNS.

This clone was counted between two and nine times. Compared with germline, one end of the junction differs, possibly owing to a read error. V is TRBV6-4 and J is TRBJ2-3, with 7 positions matching TRBD1. The V gene's germline CDR1 is MRHNA and CDR2 SNTAGT. The CDR3 runs to 12 residues. For the CDR3, the DNA is TGTGCCAGCAGTGACCGGACCGGGACAGCCCATTTT. This codes for CASSDRTGTAHF.

The J gene is TRBJ2-7, the V gene TRBV6-5; TRBD1 matches at 7 bases. Germline V gene sequence: CDR1 MNHEY, CDR2 SVGAGI. Trimming took 0 bases from V and 2 from J; bases not matched to a gene: 7. The CDR3 has 16 amino acids. CDR3 in amino acids: CASSYSLGDSTYEQYF. The DNA of the CDR3 is TGTGCCAGCAGTTACTCCTTAGGGGACAGTACCTACGAGCAGTACTTC.

The V gene is TRBV10-3, the J gene TRBJ2-3, with 9 bases aligning to TRBD2. This CDR3 is 17 amino acids long. In germline, CDR1 is ENHRY, CDR2 SYGVKD. With V trimmed by 4 bases and J by 3 bases, 11 bases remained unmatched. The CDR3 DNA is TGTGCCATCAGTGGGAAACCCCCGGGACTAGCAACAGATACGCAGTATTTT. As protein: CAISGKPPGLATDTQYF.

V usage is TRBV20-1 and J usage is TRBJ1-1, with D hard to call. The ends were cut back, 1 base at V and 9 bases at J, with 9 bases in the middle. The germline CDR1 and CDR2 sequences are DFQATT and SNEGSKA (reference sequence). The CDR3 contains 11 residues. The CDR3: CSARGVRKAFF. CDR3 sequence (DNA): TGCAGTGCTAGAGGAGTCAGGAAAGCTTTCTTT.

V is TRBV3-1 (or the pseudogene TRBV3-2) and J is TRBJ2-3, with 9 bases fitting TRBD2. Germline V gene lookup returns CDR1 LGHDT and CDR2 YNNKEL (reference sequence). The CDR3 is 16 amino acids. The V gene end was trimmed by 6 bases and the J gene end by 3 bases; junction bases not matched to a gene: 10. The DNA for the CDR3 is TGTGCCAGCAGTAAAAACCTAGCGGGATTTACAGATACGCAGTATTTT. It yields the protein CASSKNLAGFTDTQYF.

With regard to this clone: Other DNA sequences from this sample encode an identical CDR3 as well. The chain links TRBV5-1 to TRBJ2-3; 11 bases line up with TRBD2. From germline, CDR1 is SGHRS and CDR2 YFSETQ. After removal of 0 bases from V and 4 bases from J, the junction contained 1 base not matched to a gene. This CDR3 spans 15 amino acids. CDR3 nucleotides: TGCGCCAGCAGCTTGGAACTAGCGGGAGCAGATACGCAGTATTTT. Its protein product is CASSLELAGADTQYF. Full variable domain (remainder filled in from reference TRBV5-1 and TRBJ2-3): KAGVTQTPRYLIKTRGQQVTLSCSPISGHRSVSWYQQTPGQGLQFLFEYFSETQRNKGNFPGRFSGRQFSNSRSEMNVSTLELGDSALYLCASSLELAGADTQYFGPGTRLTVL.